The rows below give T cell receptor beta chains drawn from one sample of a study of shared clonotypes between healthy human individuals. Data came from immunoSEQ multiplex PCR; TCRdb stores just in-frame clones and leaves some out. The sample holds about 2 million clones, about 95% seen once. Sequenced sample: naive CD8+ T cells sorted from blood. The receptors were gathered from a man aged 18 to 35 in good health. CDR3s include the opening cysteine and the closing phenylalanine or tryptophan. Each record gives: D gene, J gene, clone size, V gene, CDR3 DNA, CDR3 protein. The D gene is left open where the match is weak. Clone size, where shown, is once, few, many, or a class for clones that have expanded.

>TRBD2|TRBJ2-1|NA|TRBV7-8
TGTGCCAGCAGCTTAGCGGGAGGGCTACTTTACAATGAGCAGTTCTTC
CASSLAGGLLYNEQFF
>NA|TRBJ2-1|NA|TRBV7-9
TGTGCCAGCAGCCAACAGGGTTTCAATGAGCAGTTCTTC
CASSQQGFNEQFF
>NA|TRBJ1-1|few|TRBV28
TGTGCCAGCAGGATGCAGGGAGATGTGGAAGCTTTCTTT
CASRMQGDVEAFF
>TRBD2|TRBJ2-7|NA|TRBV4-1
TGCGCCAGCAGCTTAGAGCGGGGTAGCTCCTACGAGCAGTACTTC
CASSLERGSSYEQYF
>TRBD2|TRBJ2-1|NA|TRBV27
TGTGCCAGCAGTTTTGGGCGGGAGGCAGCCAATGAGCAGTTCTTC
CASSFGREAANEQFF
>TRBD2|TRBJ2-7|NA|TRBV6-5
TGTGCCAGCAGTTATTCCCGACTAGCCCGACTTTACGAGCAGTACTTC
CASSYSRLARLYEQYF
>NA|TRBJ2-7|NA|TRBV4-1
TGCGCCAGCAGCCCTCAGGTGGGGGCGGCCGAGCAGTACTTC
CASSPQVGAAEQYF
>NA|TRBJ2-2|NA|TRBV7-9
TGTGCCCCGGAGGAGGGGTCGAACACCGGGGAGCTGTTTTTT
CAPEEGSNTGELFF
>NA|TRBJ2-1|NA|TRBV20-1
TGCAGTGCTGACAGTCATGAGCAGTTCTTC
CSADSHEQFF
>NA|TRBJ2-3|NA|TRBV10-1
TGCGCCAGCAGTGAGTCGGGCATCGACGATACGCAGTATTTT
CASSESGIDDTQYF
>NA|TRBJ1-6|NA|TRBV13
TGTGCCAGCAGCTTAGGCCGGACAGATGTCTACAATTCACCCCTCCACTTT
CASSLGRTDVYNSPLHF
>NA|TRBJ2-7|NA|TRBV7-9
TGTGCCAGCAGCCGCCATTTCCTTGGCGAGCAGTACTTC
CASSRHFLGEQYF
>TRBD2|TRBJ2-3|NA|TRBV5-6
TGTGCCAGCAGCATCCAACTAGCGGGGCTACTCACAGATACGCAGTATTTT
CASSIQLAGLLTDTQYF
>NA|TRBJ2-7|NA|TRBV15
TGTGCCACCAGCAGCGGATCCTACGAGCAGTACTTC
CATSSGSYEQYF
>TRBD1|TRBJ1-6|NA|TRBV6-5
TGTGCCAGCGCCAGGGGGAGGTCCTATAATTCACCCCTCCACTTT
CASARGRSYNSPLHF
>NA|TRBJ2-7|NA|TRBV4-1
TGCGCCAGCAGCCACAGGGACACATCCTACGAGCAGTACTTC
CASSHRDTSYEQYF
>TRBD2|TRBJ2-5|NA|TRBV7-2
TGTGCCAGCAGCTTAATTTCGGCGGGAGAGGAAGAGACCCAGTACTTC
CASSLISAGEEETQYF
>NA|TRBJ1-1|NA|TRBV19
TGTGCCAGTAGTATGGGTCCGGGGGGAAGCACTGAAGCTTTCTTT
CASSMGPGGSTEAFF
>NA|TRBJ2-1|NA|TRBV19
TGTGCCAGTAGTATTAGGAACAATGAGCAGTTCTTC
CASSIRNNEQFF
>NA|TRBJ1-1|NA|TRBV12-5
TGTGCTAGTGGTTTCGGGAACAGCGAAGCTTTCTTT
CASGFGNSEAFF
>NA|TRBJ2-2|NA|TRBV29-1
TGCAGCGTTGACGGCGAGAACACCGGGGAGCTGTTTTTT
CSVDGENTGELFF
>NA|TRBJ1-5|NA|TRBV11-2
TGTGCCAGCAGCCCGGACGGATTCAATCAGCCCCAGCATTTT
CASSPDGFNQPQHF
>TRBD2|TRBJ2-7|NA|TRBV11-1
TGTGCCAGCAGCTTAACTAGCGGGGGGGCCGAAGCGGGAGACGAGCAGTACTTC
CASSLTSGGAEAGDEQYF
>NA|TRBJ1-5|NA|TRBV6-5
TGTGCCAGCAGTTACTCGGGGGAATATCAGCCCCAGCATTTT
CASSYSGEYQPQHF
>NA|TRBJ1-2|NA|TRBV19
TGTGCCAGTAGTATAGATCTGGGACTAAATACACGGGGCTACACCTTC
CASSIDLGLNTRGYTF
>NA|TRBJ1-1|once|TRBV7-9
TGTGCCAGCAGCCCATTGGACCCCTCGAACACTGAAGCTTTCTTT
CASSPLDPSNTEAFF
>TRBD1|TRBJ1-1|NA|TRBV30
TGTGCCTGGAGTGCCAGGGGGCTAGGGACTGAAGCTTTCTTT
CAWSARGLGTEAFF
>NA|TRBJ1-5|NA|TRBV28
TGTGCCAGCACTCCGGGACCGAGAGAGAATCAGCCCCAGCATTTT
CASTPGPRENQPQHF
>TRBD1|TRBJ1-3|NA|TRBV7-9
TGTGCCAGCAGCTTGAAGGGGGCGTCTGGAAACACCATATATTTT
CASSLKGASGNTIYF
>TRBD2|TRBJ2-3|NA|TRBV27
TGTGCCAGCAGTTTGTTGACTAGCGGGGGGGCTGCCACAGATACGCAGTATTTT
CASSLLTSGGAATDTQYF
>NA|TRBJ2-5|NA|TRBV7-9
TGTGCCAGCAGCCGATTAGGTCCCGGCCAAGAGACCCAGTACTTC
CASSRLGPGQETQYF
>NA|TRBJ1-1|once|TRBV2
TGTGCCAGCAGTCCTACAGGGTTAGGCACTGAAGCTTTCTTT
CASSPTGLGTEAFF
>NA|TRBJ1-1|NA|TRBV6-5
TGTGCCAGCAGTTACTCGGGGCGGGAAGCTTTCTTT
CASSYSGREAFF